This T cell receptor beta chain appears in the sequencing data of a study of Ad26.COV2.S vaccination and SARS-CoV-2 variants. This clone is a singleton in its sample. Measured with immunoSEQ multiplex PCR; TCRdb has only the in-frame clones, and not every one. The data contain fewer than 400,000 clones, under 90% of them seen just once; the ten biggest clones take up approximately 5%. The treatment here: around 19 received Ad26.COV2.S at low or high dose, single or two shots; about five received placebo; per-sample allocation not given. Day 63 after the first injection of vaccine or placebo was the sampling time. The CDR3 contains 11 residues. From germline, CDR1 is MNHEY and CDR2 SMNVEV (reference sequence). Trimming took 2 bases from V and 9 from J, leaving 5 bases between them.

The receptor's source is a person aged 18-65 years who received the Ad26.COV2.S COVID-19 vaccine or a placebo. The V call is TRBV27, the J call TRBJ2-1; either TRBD1 or TRBD2 may supply D (5 bases each). The sequencing here drew on peripheral blood, taken in a trial of Ad26.COV2.S vaccine versus placebo. The CDR3 bases are TGTGCCAGCAGTTTAGGGACTGAGCAGTTCTTC. Amino acid sequence: CASSLGTEQFF.